The next 17 T cell receptor beta chains were all read from a single sample in a study of T cells after yellow fever vaccination. TCRdb itself ran the 5' RACE reads through MiXCR, one entry per CDR3 protein. The sample comprises roughly 190,000 distinct CDR3 sequences, approximately 10% of which are singletons, and roughly a third rests with the top ten. The specimen comprised CD8+ T cells sorted from PBMCs, sampled 15 days after the yellow fever booster vaccination. Receptors originate from a man aged 18 to 35 who received the YFV17D yellow fever vaccine.

The sample holds many counts of this clonotype. The rearrangement links TRBV4-1 to TRBJ1-1; TRBD1 agrees at 8 bases. Germline values: CDR1 MGHRA, CDR2 YSYEKL. Trimming cost V 5 bases and J 5 bases; bases outside gene matches: 10. The CDR3 is made up of 15 amino acids. Written as DNA, the CDR3 is TGCGCCAGCAGCAGATCAGGGGGCGAATGGACTGAAGCTTTCTTT. Translation gives CASSRSGGEWTEAFF.

This clonotype appeared many times. The CDR3 sequence is CASSPRGQNTEAFF. For the CDR3, the DNA is TGCGCCAGCAGCCCCCGGGGCCAGAACACTGAAGCTTTCTTT. This chain joins TRBV4-3 and TRBJ1-1; a weak D match, TRBD1 (5 bases). Per the germline V gene, CDR1 is LGHNA and CDR2 is YSLEER. The V gene lost 4 bases and the J gene lost 1 base, with 10 bases spanning the gap. The CDR3 contains 14 residues.

This sequence joins TRBV6-2 or TRBV6-3 and TRBJ1-1; a weak D match, TRBD1 (6 bases). V lost 5 bases and J 0 bases, leaving 13 bases between the germline ends. The CDR3 runs to 15 residues. The germline gives CDR1 MNHEY, CDR2 SVGEGT. CDR3: CASSPGTFMNTEAFF. In nucleotides, the CDR3 is TGTGCCAGCAGTCCCGGGACATTCATGAACACTGAAGCTTTCTTT.

This clonotype was seen only a few times. CDR3 coding DNA: TGTGCCAGCAGTGCCGGGACAGCTCCAACGGCACCCCTCCACTTT. Protein sequence: CASSAGTAPTAPLHF. The rearrangement uses TRBV6-2 or TRBV6-3 and TRBJ1-6, with 7 bases identical to TRBD1. Trimming removed 5 bases from V and 11 bases from J; junction bases left unmatched: 12. Germline V CDR1 and CDR2: MNHEY, SVGEGT. The CDR3 consists of 15 residues.

This clonotype was counted a few times. The chain uses TRBV6-6 and TRBJ2-2; TRBD1 agrees at 11 bases. The CDR3 has 14 residues. V lost 10 bases and J lost 5; bases outside the gene matches: 6. Germline V gene lookup returns CDR1 MNHNY and CDR2 SVGAGI (reference sequence). CDR3 sequence: CATPRDRGTGELFF. As DNA, the CDR3 is TGTGCCACCCCTCGGGACAGGGGGACCGGGGAGCTGTTTTTT.

The DNA for the CDR3 is TGTGCCAGCAGTCCAAATCTACAAGAGACCCAGTACTTC. Its translation is CASSPNLQETQYF. The V gene is TRBV27, the J gene TRBJ2-5, with D unclear. CDR1 is MNHEY, CDR2 SMNVEV, per germline (reference sequence). V lost 5 bases, J lost 2 bases, and 9 bases lay in between. The CDR3 has 13 amino acids.

This clonotype was seen repeatedly, ten times or more. The rearrangement joins TRBV10-3 to TRBJ2-5, with 7 bases that match TRBD2. The germline gives CDR1 ENHRY, CDR2 SYGVKD. The CDR3 has 13 amino acids. The J segment lost 3 bases and the V segment lost 6 bases, leaving 4 bases of the junction unmatched. CDR3 in DNA: TGTGCCATCAGATGGGAGGGAAAAGAGACCCAGTACTTC. It specifies CAIRWEGKETQYF.

Many counts were recorded for this clonotype. The chain employs TRBV28 and TRBJ2-1; no clear D gene. The CDR3 extends over 16 amino acids. The germline CDR1 and CDR2 sequences are MDHEN and SYDVKM. Trimming took off 1 base at V and 0 bases at J, with 10 bases between the two ends. The CDR3 DNA follows: TGTGCCAGCAGTTTATCCGGACCAAGCTCCTACAATGAGCAGTTCTTC. Protein sequence: CASSLSGPSSYNEQFF.

The chain combines TRBV19 with TRBJ1-6; the D is unclear. The V end lost 9 bases, the J end lost 5 bases, and 17 bases lay between the germline ends. Germline assignment: CDR1 LNHDA and CDR2 SQIVND (reference sequence). The CDR3 covers 15 residues. The CDR3 loop is CASSGWLENNSPLHF. The DNA of the CDR3 is TGTGCCAGCAGCGGTTGGTTGGAGAATAATTCACCCCTCCACTTT.

The rearrangement uses TRBV5-1 and TRBJ2-7; D not resolved. With 0 bases removed from V and 4 bases from J, the gap between germline ends came to 8 bases. The CDR3 contains 13 residues. The germline CDR1 and CDR2 sequences are SGHRS and YFSETQ. The CDR3 DNA is TGCGCCAGCAGCTTGGTAGGGCCATACGAGCAGTACTTC. It is translated as CASSLVGPYEQYF.

The chain uses TRBV6-5 and TRBJ2-1; possibly TRBD1 or TRBD2 for D (6 bases each). In germline, CDR1 is MNHEY, CDR2 SVGAGI. The CDR3 is 16 amino acids. Trimming removed 6 bases from V and 0 bases from J, with 15 bases in between. The CDR3 DNA follows: TGTGCCAGCAGCCCTAAGGGGGGAAACTCCTACAATGAGCAGTTCTTC. Translated: CASSPKGGNSYNEQFF.

This clonotype was observed at least ten times. Written as DNA, the CDR3 is TGCGCCAGCAGCCATATACAGGGGATGACAGAGACCCAGTACTTC. It specifies CASSHIQGMTETQYF. The chain uses TRBV4-3 and TRBJ2-5; 7 bases are a match to TRBD1. The CDR3 loop spans 15 amino acids. Trimming cost V 3 bases and J 4 bases; bases outside gene matches: 8. CDR1 and CDR2 from the germline V gene are LGHNA and YSLEER.

The chain combines TRBV12-3 or TRBV12-4 with TRBJ1-1; D is uncertain. This CDR3 has 10 residues. V was shortened by 3 bases and J by 7 bases, with 3 bases between the two germline ends. The CDR3: CASSFLEAFF. DNA of the CDR3: TGTGCCAGCAGTTTCCTTGAAGCTTTCTTT.

This clonotype was seen more than once but under ten times. The genes are TRBV9 and TRBJ2-1; 8 bases line up with TRBD2. Germline loops: CDR1 SGDLS, CDR2 YYNGEE. Trimming took 3 bases from V and 5 from J; bases not matched to a gene: 13. The CDR3 consists of 17 residues. The CDR3 spells CASSGSFWRGDHNEQFF. CDR3 coding DNA: TGTGCCAGCAGCGGGTCCTTTTGGCGGGGGGATCACAATGAGCAGTTCTTC.

In this sample, this clonotype turned up many times. The CDR3 is CASSSPTGLPNEKLFF. The CDR3 DNA reads as TGCGCCAGCAGCTCGCCAACAGGGCTTCCTAATGAAAAACTGTTTTTT. V usage is TRBV5-1 and J usage is TRBJ1-4; possibly TRBD1 for D (6 bases). This CDR3 contains 16 residues. Trimming pared 3 bases from V and 3 bases from J, leaving 15 bases between. Germline lookup yields CDR1 SGHRS and CDR2 YFSETQ.

This clonotype came up many times. The V and J genes are TRBV4-1 and TRBJ2-2; D perhaps matches TRBD1 (5 bases). V was clipped by 1 base and J by 7 bases, with 10 bases between them. The CDR3 is made up of 14 amino acids. Germline CDR1 MGHRA, CDR2 YSYEKL. CDR3 in amino acids: CASSQGGINGELFF. The DNA for the CDR3 is TGCGCCAGCAGCCAAGGGGGCATAAACGGGGAGCTGTTTTTT.

This clonotype occurred a few times. The J gene is TRBJ2-2, the V gene TRBV6-5; D remains ambiguous. Germline-derived CDR1 and CDR2 are MNHEY and SVGAGI. CDR3 length: 20 amino acids. Trimming removed 5 bases from V and 0 bases from J, with 25 bases in between. The CDR3 reads CASSQPVHPGSNANTGELFF. CDR3 nucleotides: TGTGCCAGCAGTCAACCGGTCCACCCGGGCTCTAACGCGAACACCGGGGAGCTGTTTTTT.